The 20 T cell receptor beta chains in this list originate from one sample, sequenced in a study of blood T cell repertoires in COVID-19. Profiling relied on immunoSEQ multiplex PCR, and the TCRdb table lists in-frame clones only, not all of them. The sample lists 110,000 or so clones; approximately 91% were seen once. The source material was peripheral blood. The receptors were sampled from an older woman who had recovered from COVID-19.

V is TRBV28 and J is TRBJ1-2, with D possibly being TRBD1 (5 bases). Trimming stripped 7 bases from V and 6 bases from J, with 18 bases between. Germline lookup yields CDR1 MDHEN and CDR2 SYDVKM. This CDR3 is 14 amino acids long. In DNA, the CDR3 is TGTGCCAGCACTCCCATCTGGGGGAGGGATGGCTACACCTTC. It encodes CASTPIWGRDGYTF.

The chain uses TRBV7-3 and TRBJ2-3; tentative D call: TRBD2 (5 bases). Germline CDR1 reads SGHTA; CDR2 reads FQGTGA. Trimming left V 4 bases short and J 6 bases short, with 8 bases between. This CDR3 contains 12 residues. The CDR3 DNA sequence: TGTGCCAGCAGCTACCAGCGGGATACGCAGTATTTT. This translates into CASSYQRDTQYF.

The V and J genes are TRBV19 and TRBJ2-3; D is undetermined. Germline loops: CDR1 LNHDA, CDR2 SQIVND (reference sequence). The CDR3 extends over 15 amino acids. V was cut by 5 bases and J by 3 bases, with 15 bases left in between. This CDR3 reads CASSRTVGRTDTQYF. The CDR3 bases are TGTGCCAGTAGTCGCACAGTGGGCAGGACAGATACGCAGTATTTT. The entire variable domain, with the rest obtained from reference TRBV19 and TRBJ2-3, is as follows: DGGITQSPKYLFRKEGQNVTLSCEQNLNHDAMYWYRQDPGQGLRLIYYSQIVNDFQKGDIAEGYSVSREKKESFPLTVTSAQKNPTAFYLCASSRTVGRTDTQYFGPGTRLTVL.

The chain uses TRBV2 and TRBJ2-3; 9 nucleotides line up with TRBD2. The CDR3 extends over 16 amino acids. V trimming: 1 base; J trimming: 2 bases; junction bases outside the gene matches: 4. CDR1 is SNHLY and CDR2 is FYNNEI in the germline V gene. The CDR3 nucleotides are TGTGCCAGCAGTGAAGGGCTAGCGGGAATCACAGATACGCAGTATTTT. This codes for CASSEGLAGITDTQYF.

V is TRBV6-5 and J is TRBJ2-7; 13 bases align to TRBD2. The V and J ends lost 6 bases and 0 bases, in that order; junction bases with no gene match: 2. The CDR3 contains 15 residues. Germline CDR1 MNHEY, CDR2 SVGAGI. The CDR3 protein is CASRWTSGGSYEQYF. CDR3 DNA sequence: TGTGCCAGCAGATGGACTAGCGGGGGCTCCTACGAGCAGTACTTC.

The V and J genes are TRBV28 and TRBJ2-5, with D possibly being TRBD1 (6 bases). The V and J ends lost 6 bases and 5 bases respectively, with 13 bases between them. The germline gives CDR1 MDHEN, CDR2 SYDVKM. The CDR3 sequence is 13 residues long. CDR3: CASSSGQRETQYF. In DNA form, the CDR3 reads TGTGCCAGCAGCTCCGGACAGAGGGAGACCCAGTACTTC.

This chain connects TRBV10-3 to TRBJ2-7; tentatively, D is TRBD1 (5 bases). This CDR3 has 14 amino acids. In germline, CDR1 is ENHRY, CDR2 SYGVKD. V lost 6 bases, J lost 1 base, and 13 bases lay in between. For the CDR3, the DNA is TGTGCCATCAGGGGGTGGGGCGAGTCCTACGAGCAGTACTTC. Amino acids: CAIRGWGESYEQYF.

The chain combines TRBV5-1 with TRBJ2-7; D is perhaps TRBD2 (7 bases). Germline lookup yields CDR1 SGHRS and CDR2 YFSETQ. Trimming took 3 bases from V and 0 from J, leaving 13 bases between them. CDR3 length: 15 amino acids. The DNA of the CDR3 is TGCGCCAGCAGCTCGGGGGGCGGGAGCTCCTACGAGCAGTACTTC. It translates to CASSSGGGSSYEQYF. The whole variable domain, filled in from reference TRBV5-1 and TRBJ2-7, reads KAGVTQTPRYLIKTRGQQVTLSCSPISGHRSVSWYQQTPGQGLQFLFEYFSETQRNKGNFPGRFSGRQFSNSRSEMNVSTLELGDSALYLCASSSGGGSSYEQYFGPGTRLTVT.

This sequence joins TRBV18 and TRBJ2-2, with D tentatively TRBD1 (5 bases). The CDR3 consists of 16 residues. Germline values: CDR1 KGHSH, CDR2 LQKENI. Trimming removed 3 bases from V and 6 bases from J, with 17 bases in between. The CDR3 DNA follows: TGTGCCAGCTCACCGGACACCTTCGCCGCCTCCGGGGAGCTGTTTTTT. This translates into CASSPDTFAASGELFF.

V usage is TRBV19 and J usage is TRBJ1-5, with 7 bases lining up with TRBD1. Germline trimming cut 5 bases from V and 10 bases from J; bases unmatched to any gene: 20. From germline, CDR1 is LNHDA and CDR2 SQIVND (reference sequence). The CDR3 is 17 amino acids. Here the CDR3 reads CASSPPPRGGGAGPQHF. CDR3 coding DNA: TGTGCCAGTAGTCCTCCCCCACGCGGAGGGGGCGCAGGTCCCCAGCATTTT.

The chain employs TRBV18 and TRBJ2-3, with D unclear. Germline values: CDR1 KGHSH, CDR2 LQKENI. V shed 2 bases and J shed 5 bases, with 8 bases lying between them. The CDR3 runs 13 residues. The CDR3 is CASSPTAGDTQYF. The CDR3 nucleotides read TGTGCCAGCTCACCAACCGCCGGAGATACGCAGTATTTT.

The chain recombines TRBV19 with TRBJ2-1, with TRBD2 matching over 7 bases. The CDR3 runs 16 residues. The junction had 12 bases not matched to a gene; V was cut back by 3 bases and J by 7 bases. Germline lookup yields CDR1 LNHDA and CDR2 SQIVND (reference sequence). CDR3 nucleotides: TGTGCCAGTAGTATCGTGGGCGGGAGTGTCCAAAATGAGCAGTTCTTC. Protein: CASSIVGGSVQNEQFF.

This clone was recorded only once. The V gene is TRBV2, the J gene TRBJ2-2; unclear D gene. V lost 4 bases, J lost 7 bases, and 13 bases lay in between. Germline V lookup: CDR1 SNHLY, CDR2 FYNNEI. The CDR3 totals 14 residues. DNA for the CDR3: TGTGCCAGCAGTGGCAGGTTGCAGTTCGGGGAGCTGTTTTTT. It translates to CASSGRLQFGELFF.

The CDR3 loop is CAIGRAAGTDTQYF. CDR3 sequence (DNA): TGTGCCATCGGGAGAGCGGCGGGCACAGATACGCAGTATTTT. This sequence joins TRBV10-3 and TRBJ2-3; possible D gene TRBD2, 5 bases. Deletions cut 8 bases from V and 1 base from J, with 13 bases between. Germline V gene sequence: CDR1 ENHRY, CDR2 SYGVKD. CDR3 length: 14 amino acids.

V usage is TRBV6-5 and J usage is TRBJ2-3; 7 bases map to TRBD2. Germline assignment: CDR1 MNHEY and CDR2 SVGAGI. The V and J ends lost 10 bases and 5 bases, in that order; junction bases with no gene match: 12. The CDR3 sequence is 14 residues long. The CDR3 region has the DNA TGTGCCACCCGAATACGACTAGCTCAAGATACGCAGTATTTT. This sequence encodes CATRIRLAQDTQYF.

V gene TRBV19 combines with J gene TRBJ1-1, with a possible D match to TRBD1 (6 bases). The CDR3 is 14 residues long. Germline V gene data show CDR1 as LNHDA and CDR2 as SQIVND (reference sequence). The V end lost 6 bases, the J end lost 5 bases, and 16 bases lay between the germline ends. The CDR3 DNA reads as TGTGCCAGTAGCCACCTCCAGGGGTTGACTGAAGCTTTCTTT. The encoded protein is CASSHLQGLTEAFF.

The chain recombines TRBV9 with TRBJ2-2; 9 bases fit TRBD2. V shed 0 bases and J 6 bases; nucleotides not matched to a gene: 6. This CDR3 is 16 amino acids long. Germline-derived CDR1 and CDR2 are SGDLS and YYNGEE. The CDR3 spells CASSVGVSGGSGELFF. The CDR3 DNA follows: TGTGCCAGCAGCGTAGGTGTTAGCGGGGGTTCCGGGGAGCTGTTTTTT.

The rearrangement links TRBV20-1 to TRBJ2-7; maybe TRBD1 (6 bases). The ends were cut back, 4 bases at V and 4 bases at J, with 23 bases in the middle. Germline lookup yields CDR1 DFQATT and CDR2 SNEGSKA (reference sequence). This CDR3 spans 16 amino acids. In nucleotides, the CDR3 is TGCAGTGCTAATGATAGGACAGAAATGTCGGGATACGAGCAGTACTTC. This translates into CSANDRTEMSGYEQYF.

In DNA form, the CDR3 reads TGTGCCAGCTCACAACAGGGGACCGGGGAGCTGTTTTTT. This codes for CASSQQGTGELFF. J is TRBJ2-2 and V is TRBV18; 7 bases align to TRBD1. The germline V gene has CDR1 KGHSH and CDR2 LQKENI. CDR3 length equals 13 residues. With V trimmed by 4 bases and J by 5 bases, 1 base remained unmatched.

The chain recombines TRBV28 with TRBJ2-7; 10 nucleotides align to TRBD1. The length of the CDR3 is 12 residues. Germline-derived CDR1 and CDR2 are MDHEN and SYDVKM. The ends lost 6 bases at V and 7 bases at J; junction bases unmatched: 3. This CDR3 is CASSDRGREQYF. The CDR3 region has the DNA TGTGCCAGCAGCGACAGGGGGCGAGAGCAGTACTTC.